This passage covers 19 T cell receptor beta chains from one sample sequenced in a study of T cells after yellow fever vaccination. Using its own MiXCR run on the 5' RACE reads, TCRdb lists one record per CDR3 protein. In the table there are some 550,000 distinct CDR3 sequences, about 19% of which are singletons. The sequenced sample was PBMCs, obtained 15 days after the yellow fever booster vaccination. The receptors were sampled from a man between 25 and 39 years old who received the YFV17D yellow fever vaccine.

This chain uses TRBV7-3 with TRBJ2-2; D not certain. V was cut by 5 bases and J by 0 bases, with 13 bases left in between. CDR1 and CDR2 (germline): SGHTA, FQGTGA. This CDR3 is 16 amino acids long. CDR3 loop: CASSPLAESNTGELFF. The CDR3 region has the DNA TGTGCCAGCAGCCCTCTCGCGGAGTCGAACACCGGGGAGCTGTTTTTT.

For the CDR3, the DNA is TGCAGCGTTGAGGGACAGGGGAGCTATGGCTACACCTTC. It is translated as CSVEGQGSYGYTF. The chain combines TRBV29-1 with TRBJ1-2; 10 nucleotides agree with TRBD1. The germline CDR1 and CDR2 sequences are SQVTM and ANQGSEA. The CDR3 spans 13 residues. V was pared by 3 bases and J by 4 bases, with 2 bases of the junction left unmatched.

This clonotype was seen a handful of times. The CDR3 loop reads CASSTGAHYGYTF. In DNA, the CDR3 is TGTGCCAGCAGTACAGGGGCGCACTATGGCTACACCTTC. The rearrangement uses TRBV12-3 or TRBV12-4 and TRBJ1-2; 7 bases agree with TRBD1. V lost 5 bases, J lost 3 bases, and 3 bases stayed unmatched. The CDR3 is made up of 13 amino acids.

This clonotype was counted at least ten times. The rearrangement links TRBV21-1 to TRBJ1-6; the table calls TRBD1, which could not be checked here. TRBV21-1 is listed as a pseudogene. The CDR3 totals 20 residues. The DNA of the CDR3 is TGTGCCAGCAGCATCCACCGGACCTTCTGTCACGGCTCCTATAATTCACCCCTCCACTTT. It encodes CASSIHRTFCHGSYNSPLHF.

The CDR3 nucleotides read TGTGCCAGCAGCACTCTGAGCTCCTACAATGAGCAGTTCTTC. Translation gives CASSTLSSYNEQFF. The chain combines TRBV21-1 with TRBJ2-1. TRBV21-1 is a recognized pseudogene. The CDR3 totals 14 residues.

V is TRBV6-5 and J is TRBJ1-6; weak D call: TRBD1 (5 bases). V lost 0 bases and J lost 0, with 12 bases in between. The CDR3 is 18 amino acids. The germline V gene has CDR1 MNHEY and CDR2 SVGAGI. CDR3 residues: CASSYSGRVGSYNSPLHF. The CDR3 region has the DNA TGTGCCAGCAGTTACTCAGGCAGGGTCGGCTCCTATAATTCACCCCTCCACTTT.

The chain joins TRBV19 to TRBJ2-7; possibly TRBD1 or TRBD2 for D (5 bases each). V lost 6 bases and J 2 bases, leaving 14 bases between the germline ends. Looked up from germline, CDR1 is LNHDA and CDR2 is SQIVND (reference sequence). This CDR3 is 14 amino acids long. As DNA, the CDR3 is TGTGCCAGTAGGACAACCGGGGCCGCCTACGAGCAGTACTTC. Translation: CASRTTGAAYEQYF.

The rearrangement links TRBV27 to TRBJ2-7; 14 bases map to TRBD2. This CDR3 is 15 amino acids long. Germline loops: CDR1 MNHEY, CDR2 SMNVEV (reference sequence). The J segment lost 6 bases and the V segment lost 3 bases, leaving 4 bases of the junction unmatched. CDR3 protein: CASSLGLAGAGEQYF. In nucleotides, the CDR3 is TGTGCCAGCAGTTTGGGACTAGCGGGAGCTGGCGAGCAGTACTTC.

The V gene is TRBV6-2 or TRBV6-3, the J gene TRBJ2-1; weak D call: TRBD1 (6 bases). This CDR3 has 15 amino acids. Trimming shortened V by 8 bases and J by 2 bases, and 16 bases separated the two germline ends. CDR1 and CDR2 from the germline V gene are MNHEY and SVGEGT. CDR3 sequence reads: CASHSAGVPYNEQFF. In DNA form, the CDR3 reads TGTGCCAGCCACTCTGCAGGGGTCCCCTACAATGAGCAGTTCTTC.

The V gene is TRBV5-6, the J gene TRBJ2-1, with 14 positions matching TRBD2. The CDR3 sequence is 17 residues long. Trimming cost V 4 bases and J 10 bases; bases outside gene matches: 13. CDR1 SGHDT and CDR2 YYEEEE come from the germline V gene. As DNA, the CDR3 is TGTGCCAGCAGCCTAAGATCGACTAGCGGGAGGGTTCGCGAGCAGTTCTTC. As protein: CASSLRSTSGRVREQFF.

The rearrangement uses TRBV5-6 and TRBJ2-1, with 15 bases fitting TRBD2. Germline values: CDR1 SGHDT, CDR2 YYEEEE. The CDR3 has 15 amino acids. J was trimmed by 10 bases and V by 4 bases; bases with no gene match: 6. The CDR3 spells CASSDGTSGRLEQFF. The CDR3 DNA sequence: TGTGCCAGCAGCGATGGGACTAGCGGGAGGCTAGAGCAGTTCTTC.

This chain connects TRBV5-1 to TRBJ2-5; 7 bases agree with TRBD1. From germline, CDR1 is SGHRS and CDR2 YFSETQ. CDR3 length: 15 amino acids. With 5 bases clipped from V and 4 bases from J, the junction kept 11 bases outside the gene matches. The CDR3 spells CASRTGTVGSETQYF. CDR3 bases: TGCGCCAGCAGAACCGGGACAGTGGGGTCAGAGACCCAGTACTTC.

V and J are TRBV20-1 and TRBJ1-2; D is possibly TRBD1 (6 bases). V was pared by 0 bases and J by 7 bases, with 15 bases between. CDR3 length: 14 amino acids. Per the germline V gene, CDR1 is DFQATT and CDR2 is SNEGSKA (reference sequence). The CDR3 sequence: CSARDTRNRVGYTF. In nucleotides, the CDR3 is TGCAGTGCTAGAGATACCCGTAACAGGGTTGGCTACACCTTC.

This clonotype was counted a few times. CDR3 protein: CASSKIGHNRPYEQYF. CDR3 bases: TGTGCCAGCAGCAAAATAGGACACAACCGTCCCTACGAGCAGTACTTC. The rearrangement links TRBV21-1 to TRBJ2-7; the D segment call TRBD1 is taken from the table without a DNA check. TRBV21-1 is a recognized pseudogene. This CDR3 spans 16 amino acids.

The chain carries TRBV6-1 and TRBJ1-1, with D tentatively TRBD1 (5 bases). The ends were cut back, 8 bases at V and 0 bases at J, with 16 bases in the middle. CDR3 size: 15 residues. Germline V CDR1 and CDR2: MNHNS, SASEGT. CDR3 sequence (DNA): TGTGCCAGCTGGCACCGACAGCTCATGAACACTGAAGCTTTCTTT. This codes for CASWHRQLMNTEAFF.

This clonotype showed up just a few times. For the CDR3, the DNA is TGCAGCGTTCGAATCTCAAGCTCCTACGAGCAGTACTTC. It is translated as CSVRISSSYEQYF. V gene TRBV29-1 combines with J gene TRBJ2-7; no firm D call. CDR1 is SQVTM, CDR2 ANQGSEA, per germline. The CDR3 length is 13 residues. Deletions cut 5 bases from V and 0 bases from J, with 11 bases between.

The table lists this clonotype with a few counts. The rearrangement joins TRBV10-3 to TRBJ2-2, with TRBD2 matching 9 bases. Germline CDR1 reads ENHRY; CDR2 reads SYGVKD. CDR3 length: 14 amino acids. The CDR3 bases are TGTGCTATTTCCGGGACTAGCACCGCCGGGGAGCTGTTTTTT. This codes for CAISGTSTAGELFF.

The table lists this clonotype with a few counts. The V and J genes are TRBV18 and TRBJ1-4; D is undetermined. Germline CDR1 reads KGHSH; CDR2 reads LQKENI. V was trimmed by 4 bases and J by 4 bases, leaving 1 base between them. This CDR3 has 11 residues. The DNA for the CDR3 is TGTGCCAGCTCACGTAATGAAAAACTGTTTTTT. As protein: CASSRNEKLFF.

This clonotype has ten or more counts. This chain links TRBV5-1 with TRBJ1-4; D uncertain. Germline V CDR1 and CDR2: SGHRS, YFSETQ. The CDR3 has 13 amino acids. V shed 1 base and J shed 6 bases, with 7 bases lying between them. The CDR3 loop is CASSLRLDEKLFF. As DNA, the CDR3 is TGCGCCAGCAGCTTGAGGCTTGATGAAAAACTGTTTTTT.